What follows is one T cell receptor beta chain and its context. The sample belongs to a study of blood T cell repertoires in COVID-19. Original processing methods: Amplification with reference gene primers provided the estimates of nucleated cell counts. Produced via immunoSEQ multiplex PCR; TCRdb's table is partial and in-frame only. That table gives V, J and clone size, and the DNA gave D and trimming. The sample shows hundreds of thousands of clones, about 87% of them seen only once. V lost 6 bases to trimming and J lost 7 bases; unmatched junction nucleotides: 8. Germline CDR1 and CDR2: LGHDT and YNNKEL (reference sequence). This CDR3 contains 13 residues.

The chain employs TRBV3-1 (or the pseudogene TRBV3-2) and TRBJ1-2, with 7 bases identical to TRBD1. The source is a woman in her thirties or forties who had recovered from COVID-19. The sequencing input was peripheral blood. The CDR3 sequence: CASSSTGDPGYTF. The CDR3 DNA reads TGTGCCAGCAGTAGTACAGGGGACCCTGGCTACACCTTC.